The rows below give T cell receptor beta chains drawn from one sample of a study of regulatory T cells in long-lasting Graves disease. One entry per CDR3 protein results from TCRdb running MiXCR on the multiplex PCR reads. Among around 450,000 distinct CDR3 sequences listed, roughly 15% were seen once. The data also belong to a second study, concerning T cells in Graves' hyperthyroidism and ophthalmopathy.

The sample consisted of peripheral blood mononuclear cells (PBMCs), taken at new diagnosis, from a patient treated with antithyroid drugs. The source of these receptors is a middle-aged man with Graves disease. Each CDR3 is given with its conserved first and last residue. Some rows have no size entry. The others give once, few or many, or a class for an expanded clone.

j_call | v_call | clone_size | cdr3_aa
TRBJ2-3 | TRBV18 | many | CASSSRTPSTDTQYF
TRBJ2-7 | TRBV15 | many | CATNLAPGLAHEQYF
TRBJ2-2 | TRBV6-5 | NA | CASSYGRWGTGELFF
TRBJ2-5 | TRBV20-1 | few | CSAKTEETQYF
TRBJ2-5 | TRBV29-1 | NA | CSLRGDPGETQYF
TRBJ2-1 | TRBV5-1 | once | CASSLELAGPAREQFF
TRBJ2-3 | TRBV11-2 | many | CASSMERLDTQYF
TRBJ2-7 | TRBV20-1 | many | CSARDWGGEQYF
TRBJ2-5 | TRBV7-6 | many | CASSARTGSGETQYF
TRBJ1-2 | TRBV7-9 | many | CASSLWDRGGYGYTF
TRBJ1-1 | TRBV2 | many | CASGTDLNTEAFF
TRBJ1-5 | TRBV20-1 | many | CSARQGAVGNQPQHF